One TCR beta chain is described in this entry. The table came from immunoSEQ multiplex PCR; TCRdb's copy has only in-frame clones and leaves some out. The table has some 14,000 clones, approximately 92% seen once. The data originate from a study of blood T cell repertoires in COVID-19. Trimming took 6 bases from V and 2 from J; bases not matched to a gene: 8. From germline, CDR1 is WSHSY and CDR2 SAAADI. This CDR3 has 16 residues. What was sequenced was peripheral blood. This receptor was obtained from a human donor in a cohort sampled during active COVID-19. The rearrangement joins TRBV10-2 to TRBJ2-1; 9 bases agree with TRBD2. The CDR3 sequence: CASSPSRGGAYNEQFF. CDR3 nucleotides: TGCGCCAGCAGCCCCTCTCGCGGGGGGGCCTACAATGAGCAGTTCTTC.